This passage covers 11 T cell receptor beta chains from one sample sequenced in a study of vaccination and CD4 T cells after COVID-19. TCRdb recomputed calls from the PCR reads with MiXCR, one row per CDR3 protein. The sample shows 25,000 or so distinct CDR3 sequences, approximately 51% of them seen only once. This specimen was CD4+ T cells from blood, taken before SARS-CoV-2 vaccination. The source is a human donor who had recovered from COVID-19.

V gene TRBV28 combines with J gene TRBJ2-3, with 9 positions matching TRBD2. V gave up 6 bases and J gave up 3 bases; unmatched junction bases: 7. Per germline, CDR1 MDHEN and CDR2 SYDVKM. The CDR3 is made up of 15 amino acids. The CDR3 region has the DNA TGTGCCAGCAGCCCGGCGGGAGGGGGGACAGATACGCAGTATTTT. Its protein is CASSPAGGGTDTQYF. Full variable domain (missing parts from reference TRBV28 and TRBJ2-3): DVKVTQSSRYLVKRTGEKVFLECVQDMDHENMFWYRQDPGLGLRLIYFSYDVKMKEKGDIPEGYSVSREKKERFSLILESASTNQTSMYLCASSPAGGGTDTQYFGPGTRLTVL.

This clonotype was seen a handful of times. The rearrangement uses TRBV28 and TRBJ2-7, with D possibly called TRBD1 or TRBD2 (5 bases each). The CDR3 is 15 amino acids. Trimming removed 4 bases at V and 3 bases at J, with 16 bases between. Germline V CDR1 and CDR2: MDHEN, SYDVKM. The CDR3 DNA is TGTGCCAGCAGTTCGGCCGGGGACCCCCACTACGAGCAGTACTTC. It specifies CASSSAGDPHYEQYF.

This clonotype was counted a few times. The chain joins TRBV20-1 to TRBJ2-3; 7 bases are shared with TRBD1. With 4 bases clipped from V and 1 base from J, the junction kept 5 bases outside the gene matches. The germline V gene has CDR1 DFQATT and CDR2 SNEGSKA (reference sequence). The CDR3 is 14 residues long. For the CDR3, the DNA is TGCAGTGCTAAGCAGGGGGTGGGCACAGATACGCAGTATTTT. Protein: CSAKQGVGTDTQYF.

V and J are TRBV12-3 or TRBV12-4 and TRBJ2-5; 9 bases line up with TRBD2. This CDR3 comprises 14 residues. V lost 5 bases and J lost 5; bases outside the gene matches: 6. CDR3 residues: CASSRAGGVETQYF. The CDR3 DNA follows: TGTGCCAGCAGTCGGGCGGGAGGGGTGGAGACCCAGTACTTC.

CDR3 sequence: CASSLMVAGRGEQYF. CDR3 nucleotides: TGTGCCAGCAGCTTAATGGTAGCGGGAAGGGGGGAGCAGTACTTC. The chain uses TRBV7-3 and TRBJ2-7; 8 nucleotides match TRBD2. The CDR3 runs to 15 residues. J lost 7 bases, V lost 1 base, and 9 bases had no gene match. The germline CDR1 and CDR2 sequences are SGHTA and FQGTGA.

This clonotype was seen only a few times. J is TRBJ2-4 and V is TRBV19; D is ambiguous. Germline assignment: CDR1 LNHDA and CDR2 SQIVND (reference sequence). The CDR3 is 14 amino acids. Between the trimmed V and J ends, which lost 3 bases and 9 bases, there was a span of 15 bases. This CDR3 reads CASSISRAVGIQYF. The CDR3 DNA is TGTGCCAGTAGTATCAGTAGGGCGGTGGGCATTCAGTACTTC.

This sequence joins TRBV7-6 and TRBJ1-1; D is undetermined. This CDR3 spans 13 amino acids. V shed 1 base and J shed 1 base, with 4 bases lying between them. Germline CDR1 is SGHVS and CDR2 is FNYEAQ. The CDR3: CASSLDRNTEAFF. The CDR3, as DNA: TGTGCCAGCAGCTTAGACAGGAACACTGAAGCTTTCTTT. Filled out from reference TRBV7-6 and TRBJ1-1, the complete variable domain reads GAGVSQSPRYKVTKRGQDVALRCDPISGHVSLYWYRQALGQGPEFLTYFNYEAQQDKSGLPNDRFSAERPEGSISTLTIQRTEQRDSAMYRCASSLDRNTEAFFGQGTRLTVV.

This clonotype was seen more than once but under ten times. The genes are TRBV20-1 and TRBJ1-5; possibly TRBD1 for D (5 bases). V gave up 3 bases and J gave up 2 bases, with 14 bases separating them. The CDR3 sequence is 15 residues long. CDR1 is DFQATT, CDR2 SNEGSKA, per germline (reference sequence). The CDR3 DNA follows: TGCAGTGCTAGCCCCGGGGCAGCGCGCAATCAGCCCCAGCATTTT. It codes for CSASPGAARNQPQHF.

V is TRBV7-8 and J is TRBJ2-7, with a possible D match to TRBD1 (6 bases). CDR3 length equals 14 residues. Trimming cost V 4 bases and J 4 bases, with 14 bases left between them. CDR1 is SGHVS and CDR2 is FQNEAQ in the germline V gene. The CDR3 DNA is TGTGCCAGCAGCTCCCGGGACATGTTTTACGAGCAGTACTTC. Its translation: CASSSRDMFYEQYF.

This clonotype has just a few counts. The chain is built from TRBV7-2 and TRBJ2-5; a possible D gene is TRBD2 (6 bases). The CDR3 runs to 14 residues. The germline V and J ends were trimmed by 5 bases and 5 bases, with 15 bases remaining between them. CDR1 is SGHTA and CDR2 is FQGNSA in the germline V gene. CDR3 amino acids: CASSHVGGWETQYF. The CDR3 bases are TGTGCCAGCAGCCACGTGGGGGGTTGGGAGACCCAGTACTTC.

This clonotype was recorded once. This chain connects TRBV28 to TRBJ1-2, with D maybe TRBD1 (6 bases). The V gene lost 5 bases and the J gene lost 7 bases, with 14 bases spanning the gap. Germline loops: CDR1 MDHEN, CDR2 SYDVKM. The CDR3 is 13 amino acids. In DNA form, the CDR3 reads TGTGCCAGCAGTCGCTTACAGGGAGGTGGCTACACCTTC. Translation gives CASSRLQGGGYTF.